The source of this TCR beta chain is a study of control samples from healthy donors and cancer patients. Libraries were prepared by immunoSEQ multiplex PCR; TCRdb keeps only in-frame clonotypes and omits some of them. Of about 120,000 clones in the sample, over 90% were seen once. Germline V gene lookup returns CDR1 MDHEN and CDR2 SYDVKM. The CDR3 has 16 residues. The ends were cut back, 2 bases at V and 0 bases at J, with 13 bases in the middle. The chain employs TRBV28 and TRBJ2-5; possibly TRBD1 for D (6 bases). The sequencing input was blood. The TCR originated in a man aged 25 to 40 in good health. The CDR3 here is CASSLTWGLNQETQYF. CDR3 sequence (DNA): TGTGCCAGCAGTTTAACTTGGGGGCTCAACCAAGAGACCCAGTACTTC. The whole variable domain, filled in from reference TRBV28 and TRBJ2-5, reads DVKVTQSSRYLVKRTGEKVFLECVQDMDHENMFWYRQDPGLGLRLIYFSYDVKMKEKGDIPEGYSVSREKKERFSLILESASTNQTSMYLCASSLTWGLNQETQYFGPGTRLLVL.